The rows below give T cell receptor delta chains drawn from one sample of a study of Vδ1+ human thymocytes. TCRdb reanalysed the multiplex PCR reads via CATT. The table has 50,000 to 60,000 delta-chain clones, over 12% seen once. Material for sequencing was Vdelta1+ gamma-delta thymocytes from the thymus. These receptors were taken from a girl younger than two who had congenital heart surgery. Each CDR3 is given with its conserved first and last residue. The D gene is left open where the match is weak. Clone size, where shown, is once, few, many, or a class for clones that have expanded.

clone size	J gene	D gene	V gene	CDR3 DNA	CDR3 protein
-	TRDJ1	TRDD3	TRDV1	TGTGCTCTTGGGGACACCTCCAAGATCTGGGGGATACGCACTCACACCGATAAACTCATCTTT	CALGDTSKIWGIRTHTDKLIF
-	TRDJ1	-	TRDV1	TGTGCTCTTGGGGAAGGAGAGGTCACGGATACCCCGTACACCGATAAACTCATCTTT	CALGEGEVTDTPYTDKLIF
-	TRDJ1	-	TRDV1	TGTGCTCTTGGGACCCCCTGGGCCACCGATAAACTCATCTTT	CALGTPWATDKLIF
few	TRDJ1	TRDD3	TRDV1	TGTGCTCTTGGGGAACCTCGGGTTTCGCGAACCCACTGGGGGCTGTACACCGATAAACTCATCTTT	CALGEPRVSRTHWGLYTDKLIF
-	TRDJ1	TRDD3	TRDV1	TGTGCTCTTGGGGAACCTTCCTACTTCTGTACTGGGGGATACGCCGATAAACTCATCTTT	CALGEPSYFCTGGYADKLIF
-	TRDJ1	TRDD3	TRDV1	TGTGCTCTTGGGGCACCCTTCCTAGGGGCTGGGGGATACGCCGATAAACTCATCTTT	CALGAPFLGAGGYADKLIF
-	TRDJ1	-	TRDV1	TGTGCTCTTGGGGAATTGGGCCCCATTCCTGCCGATAAACTCATCTTT	CALGELGPIPADKLIF
few	TRDJ1	-	TRDV1	TGTGCTCTTGGGGAAGGTAGTATACGCTGGGGCATTGAGTCGTACACCGATAAACTCATCTTT	CALGEGSIRWGIESYTDKLIF
-	TRDJ1	-	TRDV1	TGTGCTCTTGGGGACCGCCCGGGGTGGGTTCACTCACTAGGCTATAAACTCATCTTT	CALGDRPGWVHSLGYKLIF
medium-sized	TRDJ1	-	TRDV2	TGTGCCTGTGACACGCAACCGATTACCGATAAACTCATCTTT	CACDTQPITDKLIF
-	TRDJ1	-	TRDV1	TGTGCTCTTGGGGAAGCAGGAACTAGCACTGGGTTGTACACCGATAAACTCATCTTT	CALGEAGTSTGLYTDKLIF
few	TRDJ1	TRDD3	TRDV1	TGTGCTCTTGGGGACCCTCCTAGGTACTGGGGGATTAACACCGATAAACTCATCTTT	CALGDPPRYWGINTDKLIF
-	TRDJ1	TRDD3	TRDV1	TGTGCTCTTGGGGAACGGGAACAGGATACTTGCTGGGGGATGTGTACCGATAAACTCATCTTT	CALGEREQDTCWGMCTDKLIF
-	TRDJ1	TRDD3	TRDV1	TGTGCTCTTGGGGTCCTTTCCCCCTTGCCTTCCTCTACCCCTCGGGTTGGGGGATACATCTCAGCGTACACCGATAAACTCATCTTT	CALGVLSPLPSSTPRVGGYISAYTDKLIF
few	TRDJ1	TRDD3	TRDV1	TGTGCTCTTGGGGAACCCTTCGGTTCCTTCCCCCGAGGTACTGGGGGATACAATCGGAGCACCGATAAACTCATCTTT	CALGEPFGSFPRGTGGYNRSTDKLIF
few	TRDJ1	-	TRDV1	TGTGCTCTTGGGCCCTCCTTGTCCCCAACCGATAAACTCATCTTT	CALGPSLSPTDKLIF
few	TRDJ1	-	TRDV1	TGTGCTCTTGGGGGGTCGTTCCTAAGCGTAGGTAAACTCATCTTT	CALGGSFLSVGKLIF
-	TRDJ1	TRDD3	TRDV1	TGTGCTCTTGGGGAACTCATCGGGGATACGCTGGCCGATAAACTCATCTTT	CALGELIGDTLADKLIF
-	TRDJ1	TRDD3	TRDV1	TGTGCTCTTGGGGAAAAGTTACGCTCCTGGGGGATAATCACCGATAAACTCATCTTT	CALGEKLRSWGIITDKLIF
-	TRDJ1	-	TRDV1	TGTGCTCTTGGGTCAACGGGGGGGAGCACCGATAAACTCATCTTT	CALGSTGGSTDKLIF
-	TRDJ1	-	TRDV1	TGTGCTCTTGGGGACCAATGGGGCCAGTTCGCTAAACTCATCTTT	CALGDQWGQFAKLIF
-	TRDJ1	TRDD3	TRDV1	TGTGCTCTTGGGGAACGCCGAAAACCCAAGACTGGGGTGACCGATAAACTCATCTTT	CALGERRKPKTGVTDKLIF
few	TRDJ1	-	TRDV1	TGTGCTCTTGGGGAACCACAGGGTACCGATAAACTCATCTTT	CALGEPQGTDKLIF
-	TRDJ2	TRDD3	TRDV2	TGTGCCTGTTCCCTTAGCTGGGGGGGTTTGACAGCACAACTCTTCTTT	CACSLSWGGLTAQLFF
-	TRDJ1	-	TRDV1	TGTGCTCTTGGGGAACGCGGTACGCTCACCGATAAACTCATCTTT	CALGERGTLTDKLIF
-	TRDJ1	-	TRDV1	TGTGCTCTTGGGGAACGATCCCAAGGTACTGGGCTAAGGTACACCGATAAACTCATCTTT	CALGERSQGTGLRYTDKLIF
-	TRDJ1	TRDD3	TRDV1	TGTGCTCTTGGGGAACCGAGGTACTGGGGGATACGCCGGCATGGCGATAAACTCATCTTT	CALGEPRYWGIRRHGDKLIF
few	TRDJ1	-	TRAV29/DV5	TGTGCAGCAAGCGGCGACCTTCCTAAATTGATGGGAGGGGATACGGGTACCGATAAACTCATCTTT	CAASGDLPKLMGGDTGTDKLIF
-	TRDJ1	TRDD3	TRDV1	TGTGCTCTTGGGGAACCGACCCTAACCAATTCCCGCCGGGGGCGGATGGGGGACGCCGATAAACTCATCTTT	CALGEPTLTNSRRGRMGDADKLIF
few	TRDJ1	TRDD3	TRDV2	TGTGCCTGTGACGGCCTTCCTACCAGAGGGTGGGGGATACGGGGCGACGGCCAAAACCCTGGATCCGATAAACTCATCTTT	CACDGLPTRGWGIRGDGQNPGSDKLIF
-	TRDJ1	-	TRDV1	TGTGCTCTTGGGGAAGTCCCCCCGTACACCGATAAACTCATCTTT	CALGEVPPYTDKLIF
few	TRDJ1	-	TRDV1	TGTGCTCTTGGGGAAGGGGACCCCCACGGCCTGTACACCGATAAACTCATCTTT	CALGEGDPHGLYTDKLIF
-	TRDJ1	-	TRDV1	TGTGCTCTTGGGGACCCCCACCCCATTATTATAGACGATAAACTCATCTTT	CALGDPHPIIIDDKLIF
-	TRDJ1	TRDD3	TRDV2	TGTGCCTGTGACGAGTTTTTTACTGGGGGCATTCCAACCCTCGATAAACTCATCTTT	CACDEFFTGGIPTLDKLIF
few	TRDJ1	TRDD3	TRDV1	TGTGCTCTCGTCGTTCGCGCTGGGGGGACGAAGGGCACCGATAAACTCATCTTT	CALVVRAGGTKGTDKLIF
-	TRDJ1	-	TRDV1	TGTGCTCTTGGGGAAACACACCACGTCTCCAAGTCTCACTCCCCCACCGATAAACTCATCTTT	CALGETHHVSKSHSPTDKLIF
-	TRDJ1	TRDD3	TRDV2	TGTGCCTGTGACACCGGAGGTGTGTACTGGGGGATCCGATTTTCTGATAAACTCATCTTT	CACDTGGVYWGIRFSDKLIF
few	TRDJ1	TRDD3	TRDV2	TGTGCCTGTAAATGGGGGATACACCGAGCTCCCGATAAACTCATCTTT	CACKWGIHRAPDKLIF
-	TRDJ1	-	TRDV1	TGTGCTCTTGGGGGACTTGATGGGGACACCGATAAACTCATCTTT	CALGGLDGDTDKLIF
many	TRDJ1	-	TRDV2	TGTGCCTGTGAATGGAGGGACCACACCGATAAACTCATCTTT	CACEWRDHTDKLIF
-	TRDJ1	TRDD3	TRDV1	TGTGCTCTTGGGAGCCCCCGTTGGGGGATACCGAGAGAGGATAAACTCATCTTT	CALGSPRWGIPREDKLIF
-	TRDJ1	-	TRDV1	TGTGCTCTTGGGGAAGAGTCCTACGTGGCGAGGGGTACCGATAAACTCATCTTT	CALGEESYVARGTDKLIF
few	TRDJ1	-	TRDV1	TGTGCTCTTGGGGGTCCTACGTGGTCGTACACCGATAAACTCATCTTT	CALGGPTWSYTDKLIF
-	TRDJ1	TRDD3	TRDV1	TGTGCTCTTGGGGAACTCTCCTCCAAGTACTGGGGGAGCCAATACACCGATAAACTCATCTTT	CALGELSSKYWGSQYTDKLIF
-	TRDJ1	TRDD3	TRDV2	TGTGCCTGTGACACCGAGGAGGCCGGGGGATACGGGGGGTACACCGATAAACTCATCTTT	CACDTEEAGGYGGYTDKLIF
-	TRDJ1	TRDD3	TRDV1	TGTGCTCTTGGGGAACTCACCGTACCGGCTCTGGGGGATCCACCTTACACCGATAAACTCATCTTT	CALGELTVPALGDPPYTDKLIF